The sequence of this T cell receptor (beta chain) was determined in a study of high-grade serous ovarian cancer treatment subgroups. Study background: Each sample yielded on average roughly 7,000 unique TCR beta rearrangements from around 15,000 reads. Overall study results and limits: Repertoire analysis covered CDR3 alone, not CDR1 or CDR2. Repertoire similarity ranged about 0.11 to 0.79 between tumors of one patient.

Germline trimming cut 4 bases from V and 6 bases from J; bases unmatched to any gene: 8. Germline lookup yields CDR1 MNHNY and CDR2 SVGAGI (reference sequence). This CDR3 contains 14 residues. Tumor samples were taken before definitive surgery or chemotherapy. Note on this clone: Antigen specificity is unknown.

Sequencing used immunoSEQ multiplex PCR; TCRdb keeps in-frame clones, though not all of them. Among about 6,200 clones listed, around 80% were seen once. The sequenced material came from tumor tissue. The origin of this receptor is a human donor with high-grade serous ovarian cancer. The J gene is TRBJ2-7, the V gene TRBV6-6; the match to TRBD1 covers 8 bases. The CDR3: CASSSGRGPGEQYF. The CDR3 nucleotides read TGTGCCAGCAGTTCTGGCAGGGGGCCAGGCGAGCAGTACTTC.